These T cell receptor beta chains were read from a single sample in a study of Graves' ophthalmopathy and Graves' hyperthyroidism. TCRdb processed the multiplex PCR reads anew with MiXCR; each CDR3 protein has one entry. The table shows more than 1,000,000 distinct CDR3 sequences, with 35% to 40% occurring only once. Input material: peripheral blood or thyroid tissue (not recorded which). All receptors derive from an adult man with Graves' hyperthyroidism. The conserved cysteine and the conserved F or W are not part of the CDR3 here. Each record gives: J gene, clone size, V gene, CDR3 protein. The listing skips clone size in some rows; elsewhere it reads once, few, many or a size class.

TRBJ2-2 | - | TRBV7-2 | ASSSRASGRMNTGELF
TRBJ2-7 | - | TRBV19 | ASNPDRGVTGEQY
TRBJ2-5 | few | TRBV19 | ASERPTGTQY
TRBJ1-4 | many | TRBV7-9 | ASSQQGTNEKLF
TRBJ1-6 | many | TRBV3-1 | ASSSGRPPLH
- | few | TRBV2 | ASSGLAGGSTGELF
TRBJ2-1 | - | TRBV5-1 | ASSFGGNPSYNEQF
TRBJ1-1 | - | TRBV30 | AWQTTEAF
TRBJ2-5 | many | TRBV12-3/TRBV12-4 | ASSLRAGRETQY
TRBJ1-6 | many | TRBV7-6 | ASSPIAGTDNSPLH
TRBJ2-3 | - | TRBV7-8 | ASSSQGARTQY
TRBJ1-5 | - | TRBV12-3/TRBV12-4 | ASSLALGRNQPQH
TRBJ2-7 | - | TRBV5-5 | ASSLPVSVGTYEQY
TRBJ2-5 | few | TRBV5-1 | ASSLAGHTQETQY
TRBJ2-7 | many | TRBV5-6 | ASTPTGTYEQY
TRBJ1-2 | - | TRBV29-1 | SVYKDRGESHNYGYT
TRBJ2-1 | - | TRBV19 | ASSIGSAEQF
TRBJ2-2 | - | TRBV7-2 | ASSLFLWGVANTGELF
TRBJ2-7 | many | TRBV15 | ATSRGVGQTYEQY
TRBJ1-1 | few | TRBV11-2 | ASSLYAGLGAVTEAF
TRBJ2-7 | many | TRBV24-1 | ATSKGYEQY
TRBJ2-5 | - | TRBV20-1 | SARDLGGPETQY
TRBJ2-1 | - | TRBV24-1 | ATSDPGQHEQF
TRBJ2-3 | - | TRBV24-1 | AIEGSTDTQY
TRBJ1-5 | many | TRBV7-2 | ASSSQGGGQPQH
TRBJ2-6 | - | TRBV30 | AWSPKSGANVLT
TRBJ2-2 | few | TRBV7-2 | ASSRDFGRTGELF
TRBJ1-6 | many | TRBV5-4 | ASSYQDGPYNSPLH
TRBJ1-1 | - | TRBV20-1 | SAKLSQENTEAF
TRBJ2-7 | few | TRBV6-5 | ASSYSGPRPYEQY
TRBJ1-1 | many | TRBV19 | ASSREPNTEAF
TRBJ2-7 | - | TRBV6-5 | ASRGGTGGAYEQY
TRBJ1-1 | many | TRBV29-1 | STRDSGAEAF
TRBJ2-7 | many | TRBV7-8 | ASSSGLAPPEQY
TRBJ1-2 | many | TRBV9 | ASSAGTDTYGYT
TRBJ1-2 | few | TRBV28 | ASSSQTSYGYT
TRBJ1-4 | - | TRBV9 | ASSPEGQDNEKLF
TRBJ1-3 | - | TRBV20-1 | SARAQGGNTIY
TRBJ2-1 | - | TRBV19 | ASSKLAGGYNEQF
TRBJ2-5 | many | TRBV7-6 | ASSFGSGRLQETQY
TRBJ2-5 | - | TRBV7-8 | ASRATSGSTGGGENQY
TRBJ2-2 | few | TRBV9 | ASSVEGDAVAGELF
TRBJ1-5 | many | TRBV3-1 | ASSQGHGNQPQH
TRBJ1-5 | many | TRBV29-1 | SVGQTNDQPQH
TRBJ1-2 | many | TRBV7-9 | ASSLQGYNGYT
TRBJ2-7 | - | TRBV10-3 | ASHCGKPGQGHYEQY
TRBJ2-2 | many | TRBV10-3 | AIRSGLAGALTNTGELF
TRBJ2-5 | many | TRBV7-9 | ASSSGSRGAGPQETQY
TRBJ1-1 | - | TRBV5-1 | ASSSQSQGGTEAF
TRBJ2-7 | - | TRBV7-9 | ASRPGQGGIEQY